The 32 T cell receptor beta chains in this list originate from one sample, sequenced in a study of blood T cell repertoires in COVID-19. Data came from immunoSEQ multiplex PCR; TCRdb stores just in-frame clones and leaves some out. The data contain fewer than 300,000 clones, 80% to 90% of them seen just once; the ten biggest clones take up about 2.1%. Material for sequencing was peripheral blood. Receptors originate from a woman between 50 and 59 years old with acute or convalescent COVID-19.

This chain connects TRBV9 to TRBJ2-1; 11 bases are shared with TRBD2. Germline CDR1 SGDLS, CDR2 YYNGEE. The V and J ends lost 5 bases and 4 bases, in that order; junction bases with no gene match: 14. The CDR3 is 18 amino acids. The CDR3 is CASSRQGLAGGLYNEQFF. In nucleotides, the CDR3 is TGTGCCAGCAGTAGGCAGGGGCTAGCGGGAGGTCTTTACAATGAGCAGTTCTTC.

This chain connects TRBV5-1 to TRBJ2-5; unclear D gene. Germline loops: CDR1 SGHRS, CDR2 YFSETQ. Trimming removed 1 base at V and 5 bases at J, with 6 bases between. The CDR3 consists of 12 residues. The chain's CDR3 is CASSLPSETQYF. The CDR3 DNA follows: TGCGCCAGCAGCTTGCCCTCGGAGACCCAGTACTTC.

This chain joins TRBV18 and TRBJ1-4, with D possibly matching TRBD1 (5 bases). The germline V gene encodes CDR1 KGHSH and CDR2 LQKENI. This CDR3 region has 16 residues. V was shortened by 2 bases and J by 8 bases, with 18 bases between the two germline ends. CDR3 bases: TGTGCCAGCTCACCAGAGGAGTGGGGGGGGAGCGAAAAACTGTTTTTT. Translating gives CASSPEEWGGSEKLFF.

V gene TRBV19 combines with J gene TRBJ1-5; no firm D call. The germline V gene has CDR1 LNHDA and CDR2 SQIVND (reference sequence). The CDR3 has 13 amino acids. Trimming took off 3 bases at V and 3 bases at J, with 6 bases between the two ends. The CDR3 loop reads CASSIQDNQPQHF. The CDR3, as DNA: TGTGCCAGTAGTATTCAGGACAATCAGCCCCAGCATTTT.

J is TRBJ2-7 and V is TRBV5-1; weak D call: TRBD2 (5 bases). The V gene lost 1 base and the J gene lost 6 bases, with 17 bases spanning the gap. The germline V gene encodes CDR1 SGHRS and CDR2 YFSETQ. This CDR3 spans 15 amino acids. CDR3 DNA sequence: TGCGCCAGCAGCTTGAAGTGGCCGACTACCGGCGAGCAGTACTTC. Amino acid sequence: CASSLKWPTTGEQYF.

The DNA of the CDR3 is TGTGCCAGCAGGATAGACAGAACCTACGAGCAGTACTTC. It encodes CASRIDRTYEQYF. The genes are TRBV27 and TRBJ2-7, with TRBD1 as a possible D gene (5 bases). This CDR3 is built from 13 residues. Germline CDR1 is MNHEY and CDR2 is SMNVEV (reference sequence). Deletions cut 6 bases from V and 2 bases from J, with 11 bases between.

Notes on this clone: Mismatch with germline at one junction end may stem from a read error. V and J are TRBV7-7 and TRBJ1-3; 8 nucleotides line up with TRBD1. The CDR3 runs 15 residues. Per germline, CDR1 SSHAT and CDR2 FNYEAQ (reference sequence). The CDR3 DNA reads as TGTGCTAGCAGCCCCCGACAGGGGACTGGAAACACCATATATTTT. This gives the protein CASSPRQGTGNTIYF.

With respect to this clone: The same CDR3 arises from other DNA sequences in this sample as well. V is TRBV19 and J is TRBJ1-1; possible D gene TRBD1, 5 bases. V was cut by 6 bases and J by 0 bases, with 8 bases left in between. The germline V gene has CDR1 LNHDA and CDR2 SQIVND (reference sequence). The CDR3 has 13 residues. CDR3 protein: CASSRQMNTEAFF. The DNA for the CDR3 is TGTGCCAGTAGCCGACAGATGAACACTGAAGCTTTCTTT.

A single count supports this clone. The gene calls are TRBV6-5 and TRBJ2-7, with a possible D match to TRBD2 (6 bases). Trimming took off 7 bases at V and 0 bases at J, with 16 bases between the two ends. The CDR3 is made up of 15 amino acids. The V gene's germline CDR1 is MNHEY and CDR2 SVGAGI. The CDR3 DNA is TGTGCCAGCACTACAATGGGAGGAATCTCCTACGAGCAGTACTTC. Translated: CASTTMGGISYEQYF.

This chain joins TRBV28 and TRBJ2-3; D is perhaps TRBD2 (5 bases). CDR1 and CDR2 (germline): MDHEN, SYDVKM. V gave up 3 bases and J gave up 1 base, with 11 bases separating them. The length of the CDR3 is 15 residues. The CDR3 nucleotides read TGTGCCAGCAGTTTTCCCCCCGGGGGCACAGATACGCAGTATTTT. Its translation: CASSFPPGGTDTQYF. Looking up the rest from reference TRBV28 and TRBJ2-3 gives the full variable domain: DVKVTQSSRYLVKRTGEKVFLECVQDMDHENMFWYRQDPGLGLRLIYFSYDVKMKEKGDIPEGYSVSREKKERFSLILESASTNQTSMYLCASSFPPGGTDTQYFGPGTRLTVL.

This clone was recorded once. This chain uses TRBV7-2 with TRBJ1-5; D unresolved. In germline, CDR1 is SGHTA, CDR2 FQGNSA. The ends were cut back, 1 base at V and 0 bases at J, with 16 bases in the middle. The CDR3 is 18 residues long. For the CDR3, the DNA is TGTGCCAGCAGCTTAGGCGGGCCCGGACTGTATAGCAATCAGCCCCAGCATTTT. This codes for CASSLGGPGLYSNQPQHF.

This clone is a singleton in its sample. The J gene is TRBJ2-1, the V gene TRBV2, with a possible D match to TRBD2 (6 bases). Germline V lookup: CDR1 SNHLY, CDR2 FYNNEI. The CDR3 has 14 residues. Trimming took off 8 bases at V and 10 bases at J, with 21 bases between the two ends. The CDR3 protein is CASWEVFPTWEQFF. The CDR3 region has the DNA TGTGCCAGCTGGGAGGTATTCCCCACATGGGAGCAGTTCTTC. The full variable domain, its missing parts supplied by reference TRBV2 and TRBJ2-1, is EPEVTQTPSHQVTQMGQEVILRCVPISNHLYFYWYRQILGQKVEFLVSFYNNEISEKSEIFDDQFSVERPDGSNFTLKIRSTKLEDSAMYFCASWEVFPTWEQFFGPGTRLTVL.

This sequence joins TRBV24-1 and TRBJ2-2, with 8 nucleotides matching TRBD1. The CDR3 covers 15 residues. With V trimmed by 4 bases and J by 6 bases, 6 bases remained unmatched. Per the germline V gene, CDR1 is KGHDR and CDR2 is SFDVKD. The CDR3 DNA is TGTGCCACCAGTGACCCAGGACAGGGAGCCGGGGAGCTGTTTTTT. Translated, it gives CATSDPGQGAGELFF.

This clone was counted a single time. The chain carries TRBV15 and TRBJ1-6, with 8 nucleotides matching TRBD1. From germline, CDR1 is LNHNV and CDR2 YYDKDF (reference sequence). The CDR3 sequence is 15 residues long. J gave up 9 bases and V 4 bases, and 8 bases lay outside the gene matches. The CDR3 DNA reads TGTGCCACCAGCATTGACAGGGGCTTGGCTTCACCCCTCCACTTT. Translation: CATSIDRGLASPLHF.

This rearrangement joins TRBV7-3 to TRBJ1-1, with D possibly TRBD1 on 5 matching bases. Trimming took off 2 bases at V and 7 bases at J, with 11 bases between the two ends. Germline V lookup: CDR1 SGHTA, CDR2 FQGTGA. CDR3 length: 13 residues. This CDR3 reads CASSLGGTGEAFF. DNA of the CDR3: TGTGCCAGCAGCTTAGGGGGGACCGGTGAAGCTTTCTTT.

The rearrangement links TRBV6-1 to TRBJ2-3, with TRBD1 matching 8 bases. The CDR3 is 16 residues long. Germline loops: CDR1 MNHNS, CDR2 SASEGT. V was pared by 3 bases and J by 2 bases, with 7 bases of the junction left unmatched. The CDR3 DNA is TGTGCCAGCAGTGATCTAACAGGGGGTTCCACAGATACGCAGTATTTT. Protein: CASSDLTGGSTDTQYF.

This chain connects TRBV5-8 to TRBJ2-7; 9 bases fit TRBD2. With 0 bases clipped from V and 3 bases from J, the junction kept 10 bases outside the gene matches. Germline V gene sequence: CDR1 SGHTS, CDR2 YDEGEE. This CDR3 has 17 residues. Written as DNA, the CDR3 is TGTGCCAGCAGCTTGGGGTTAGCGGGGGATACGGACTACGAGCAGTACTTC. Protein: CASSLGLAGDTDYEQYF.

The CDR3 loop reads CAISEGDSTDTQYF. As DNA, the CDR3 is TGTGCCATCAGTGAGGGAGATAGCACAGATACGCAGTATTTT. V is TRBV10-3 and J is TRBJ2-3; D is undetermined. Trimming shortened V by 2 bases and J by 0 bases, and 6 bases separated the two germline ends. CDR1 ENHRY and CDR2 SYGVKD come from the germline V gene. The length of the CDR3 is 14 residues.

This rearrangement joins TRBV5-4 to TRBJ2-1; TRBD2 matches 11 bases. Germline V gene sequence: CDR1 SGHNT, CDR2 YYREEE (reference sequence). Losses at the gene ends were 2 bases for V and 3 bases for J; bases not matched to a gene: 4. The length of the CDR3 is 16 residues. CDR3 amino acids: CASSFTSGSFYNEQFF. DNA for the CDR3: TGTGCCAGCAGCTTTACTAGCGGGAGTTTCTACAATGAGCAGTTCTTC.

A few counts support this clone. This chain links TRBV28 with TRBJ1-5; unclear D gene. CDR1 is MDHEN and CDR2 is SYDVKM in the germline V gene. The V and J ends lost 6 bases and 6 bases respectively, with 15 bases between them. There are 14 residues in the CDR3. The CDR3, as DNA: TGTGCCAGCAGCCCAGCGGGGATTTCTCAGCCCCAGCATTTT. Translating gives CASSPAGISQPQHF.

The J gene is TRBJ2-6, the V gene TRBV5-5; 7 nucleotides match TRBD1. The CDR3 is 17 residues long. J was trimmed by 0 bases and V by 5 bases; bases with no gene match: 8. Germline CDR1 SGHKS, CDR2 YYEKEE (reference sequence). The CDR3 DNA reads TGTGCCAGCAGAATTGGGACAGCCGGCTCTGGGGCCAACGTCCTGACTTTC. Translating gives CASRIGTAGSGANVLTF.

The gene calls are TRBV7-9 and TRBJ1-4, with D tentatively TRBD1 (5 bases). Trimming stripped 0 bases from V and 7 bases from J, with 12 bases between. CDR3 length equals 15 residues. Germline CDR1 and CDR2: SEHNR and FQNEAQ (reference sequence). CDR3 loop: CASSLASGGSEKLFF. Here the CDR3 DNA reads TGTGCCAGCAGCTTAGCATCGGGGGGGAGTGAAAAACTGTTTTTT.

Turning to this clone: In the same sample, other DNA sequences code for this CDR3. The chain carries TRBV5-1 and TRBJ1-1; 8 bases map to TRBD1. V was pared by 5 bases and J by 3 bases, with 3 bases of the junction left unmatched. Germline V gives CDR1 SGHRS, CDR2 YFSETQ. CDR3 length: 13 amino acids. The CDR3 protein is CASSLTGDTEAFF. The CDR3 DNA reads TGCGCCAGCAGTCTGACAGGGGACACTGAAGCTTTCTTT.

The chain is built from TRBV6-2 or TRBV6-3 and TRBJ2-3, with 10 bases identical to TRBD2. V was clipped by 4 bases and J by 0 bases; unmatched bases: 4. The V gene's germline CDR1 is MNHEY and CDR2 SVGEGT. The CDR3 has 16 amino acids. The CDR3 coding sequence is TGTGCCAGCAGTTTACTAGCGGGAAGTAGCACAGATACGCAGTATTTT. This codes for CASSLLAGSSTDTQYF.

The sample holds one count of this clone. The gene calls are TRBV7-8 and TRBJ2-5, with D possibly TRBD2 on 6 matching bases. Germline V lookup: CDR1 SGHVS, CDR2 FQNEAQ. V was pared by 1 base and J by 1 base, with 16 bases between. CDR3 length: 17 residues. The CDR3 sequence: CASSLGLGLPFQETQYF. The CDR3 DNA follows: TGTGCCAGCAGCTTAGGTTTAGGACTACCTTTCCAAGAGACCCAGTACTTC.

CDR3 protein: CATSNSPTEVARYTF. In DNA form, the CDR3 reads TGTGCCACCAGCAACTCTCCGACCGAGGTCGCGCGCTACACCTTC. The chain uses TRBV15 and TRBJ1-2; D remains ambiguous. Trimming pared 4 bases from V and 9 bases from J, leaving 21 bases between. Germline CDR1 and CDR2: LNHNV and YYDKDF (reference sequence). The CDR3 covers 15 residues.

The chain combines TRBV7-2 with TRBJ2-1; D unresolved. CDR3 length equals 17 residues. V shed 0 bases and J shed 0 bases, with 12 bases lying between them. Germline V gene lookup returns CDR1 SGHTA and CDR2 FQGNSA. This CDR3 is CASSLAPGLSSYNEQFF. For the CDR3, the DNA is TGTGCCAGCAGCTTAGCGCCAGGCCTGAGCTCCTACAATGAGCAGTTCTTC.

The gene calls are TRBV13 and TRBJ1-6, with D unclear. Germline lookup yields CDR1 PRHDT and CDR2 FYEKMQ (reference sequence). This CDR3 region has 17 residues. V was shortened by 2 bases and J by 7 bases, with 18 bases between the two germline ends. The CDR3 region is CASSLSGGRSFNSPLHF. The CDR3 DNA is TGTGCCAGCAGCTTAAGCGGCGGTAGGTCCTTCAATTCACCCCTCCACTTT.

The chain is built from TRBV24-1 and TRBJ2-3, with TRBD2 matching 8 bases. V shed 3 bases and J 3 bases; nucleotides not matched to a gene: 4. CDR3 length: 15 residues. Germline V gene data show CDR1 as KGHDR and CDR2 as SFDVKD. This CDR3 is CATSDLGTRTDTQYF. Here the CDR3 DNA reads TGTGCCACCAGTGATCTTGGGACTAGGACAGATACGCAGTATTTT.

This chain joins TRBV28 and TRBJ2-1; maybe TRBD1 (6 bases). Germline-derived CDR1 and CDR2 are MDHEN and SYDVKM. V was pared by 8 bases and J by 6 bases, with 20 bases between. The CDR3 sequence is 15 residues long. CDR3 protein: CASRLQGLAPNEQFF. CDR3 in DNA: TGTGCCAGCCGGCTGCAGGGGTTGGCCCCCAATGAGCAGTTCTTC.

This chain connects TRBV7-2 to TRBJ2-7; 7 bases map to TRBD2. The CDR3 runs to 15 residues. Looked up from germline, CDR1 is SGHTA and CDR2 is FQGNSA. V dropped 2 bases and J dropped 7; count of bases not matched to a gene: 11. CDR3 sequence (DNA): TGTGCCAGCAGCTTAAGTGGCCTAGCGGAAGAAGAGCAGTACTTC. Translation: CASSLSGLAEEEQYF.

This clone has only one observation. The chain has TRBV30 and TRBJ2-1; the match to TRBD2 covers 11 bases. The CDR3 length is 14 residues. The germline V gene has CDR1 GTSNPN and CDR2 SVGIG (reference sequence). Germline trimming cut 6 bases from V and 5 bases from J; bases unmatched to any gene: 6. The CDR3 DNA sequence: TGTGCCTGCTGGACTAGCGGGTTTAACAATGAGCAGTTCTTC. It encodes CACWTSGFNNEQFF.